The 29 T cell receptor beta chains given below trace back to one sample, sequenced in a study of CD8 T cells in ankylosing spondylitis. Broader study findings: The study identified a TCR beta motif of under ten highly homologous variants that appeared characteristic of ankylosing spondylitis blood.

TCRdb analysed the 5' RACE reads with MiXCR anew, one entry per CDR3 protein. This sample has 700,000 to 1,000,000 distinct CDR3 sequences, with 10% to 15% found just once. Their antigen targets remain unknown. Sequenced sample: blood, either unsorted or a sorted T cell fraction (not recorded which). These receptors were collected from a male donor with ankylosing spondylitis.

V is TRBV4-3 and J is TRBJ2-7; 11 bases are a match to TRBD1. The J segment lost 4 bases and the V segment lost 3 bases, leaving 5 bases of the junction unmatched. Germline CDR1 is LGHNA and CDR2 is YSLEER. This CDR3 has 15 residues. Written as DNA, the CDR3 is TGCGCCAGCAGCCACCGGGACAGGGGGGATTACGAGCAGTACTTC. The encoded protein is CASSHRDRGDYEQYF.

A few counts support this clonotype. This chain uses TRBV10-3 with TRBJ1-1; TRBD1 matches 8 bases. The CDR3 runs to 16 residues. With V trimmed by 2 bases and J by 7 bases, 12 bases remained unmatched. CDR1 ENHRY and CDR2 SYGVKD come from the germline V gene. The CDR3 loop is CAISEHRVGDRGEAFF. In DNA, the CDR3 is TGTGCCATCAGTGAGCATCGCGTTGGAGACAGGGGTGAAGCTTTCTTT.

V usage is TRBV15 and J usage is TRBJ2-1; 12 bases match TRBD2. This CDR3 comprises 17 residues. Unmatched junction bases numbered 7, after V lost 0 bases and J lost 7 bases. Germline CDR1 is LNHNV and CDR2 is YYDKDF (reference sequence). In nucleotides, the CDR3 is TGTGCCACCAGCAGAGATCAAGGACTAGCGGGGTGGAATGAGCAGTTCTTC. Translation gives CATSRDQGLAGWNEQFF.

This clonotype was found a few times. This chain connects TRBV7-2 to TRBJ2-3, with D uncertain. Germline assignment: CDR1 SGHTA and CDR2 FQGNSA. V was clipped by 5 bases and J by 1 base, with 19 bases between them. The CDR3 totals 17 residues. CDR3: CASSTPASGGRTDTQYF. DNA for the CDR3: TGTGCCAGCAGCACCCCTGCTTCGGGCGGACGCACAGATACGCAGTATTTT.

This chain joins TRBV25-1 and TRBJ2-1, with D possibly being TRBD2 (5 bases). CDR3 length: 18 amino acids. Germline V gene lookup returns CDR1 MGHDK and CDR2 SYGVNS. V was shortened by 4 bases and J by 0 bases, with 19 bases between the two germline ends. CDR3 loop: CASSGFSFTGSSYNEQFF. As DNA, the CDR3 is TGTGCCAGCAGTGGCTTCTCTTTTACGGGGAGCTCCTACAATGAGCAGTTCTTC. The whole variable domain, filled in from reference TRBV25-1 and TRBJ2-1, reads EADIYQTPRYLVIGTGKKITLECSQTMGHDKMYWYQQDPGMELHLIHYSYGVNSTEKGDLSSESTVSRIRTEHFPLTLESARPSHTSQYLCASSGFSFTGSSYNEQFFGPGTRLTVL.

The rearrangement links TRBV5-8 to TRBJ1-5; D is undetermined. Trimming shortened V by 2 bases and J by 10 bases, and 16 bases separated the two germline ends. CDR1 and CDR2 (germline): SGHTS, YDEGEE. The CDR3 loop spans 14 amino acids. CDR3 in amino acids: CASSFPGLLSPQHF. The CDR3 coding sequence is TGTGCCAGCAGCTTCCCGGGCTTGCTTTCTCCCCAGCATTTT. Full variable domain (missing parts from reference TRBV5-8 and TRBJ1-5): EAGVTQSPTHLIKTRGQQATLRCSPISGHTSVYWYQQALGLGLQFLLWYDEGEERNRGNFPPRFSGRQFPNYSSELNVNALELEDSALYLCASSFPGLLSPQHFGDGTRLSIL.

J is TRBJ1-2 and V is TRBV4-2, with TRBD1 matching 7 bases. The CDR3 is 14 amino acids. V was pared by 4 bases and J by 8 bases, with 10 bases of the junction left unmatched. Germline lookup yields CDR1 LGHNA and CDR2 YNFKEQ. The CDR3 is CASSRDSPLGGYTF. The CDR3, as DNA: TGTGCCAGCAGCCGGGACAGTCCCCTTGGAGGCTACACCTTC.

The sample holds a few counts of this clonotype. The rearrangement links TRBV12-3 or TRBV12-4 to TRBJ1-5, with D possibly being TRBD1 (6 bases). CDR3 size: 14 residues. Trimming took 6 bases from V and 4 from J, leaving 13 bases between them. The CDR3 reads CASRRTAENQPQHF. In DNA form, the CDR3 reads TGTGCCAGCAGGAGGACAGCGGAGAATCAGCCCCAGCATTTT.

This clonotype was seen a few times. This chain uses TRBV29-1 with TRBJ1-1, with 9 nucleotides matching TRBD1. The V gene end was trimmed by 6 bases and the J gene end by 1 base; junction bases not matched to a gene: 15. Germline CDR1 reads SQVTM; CDR2 reads ANQGSEA. CDR3 length: 17 residues. The CDR3 DNA is TGCAGCGTCTACCCCTGGACAGGGGTTTTTGGGAACACTGAAGCTTTCTTT. Residues: CSVYPWTGVFGNTEAFF.

J is TRBJ1-5 and V is TRBV4-1; D possibly corresponds to TRBD1 (5 bases). The V end was cut by 5 bases, the J end by 7 bases, with 12 bases between. CDR1 is MGHRA, CDR2 YSYEKL, per germline. The CDR3 consists of 13 residues. The CDR3 DNA reads TGCGCCAGCAGCACGAGAGGGGCACAGCCCCAGCATTTT. Translating it yields CASSTRGAQPQHF.

This clonotype was seen a handful of times. The rearrangement links TRBV9 to TRBJ2-5; D possibly corresponds to TRBD1 (6 bases). This CDR3 region has 16 residues. Germline V gene data show CDR1 as SGDLS and CDR2 as YYNGEE. V dropped 3 bases and J dropped 5 bases, with 20 bases sitting between them. The CDR3 DNA reads TGTGCCAGCAGCGCGCGCGTTAGGGCAGGGGTCGAGACCCAGTACTTC. Its translation: CASSARVRAGVETQYF.

This clonotype has just a few counts. This rearrangement joins TRBV20-1 to TRBJ1-2; D may be TRBD1 (6 bases). The V end was cut by 3 bases, the J end by 9 bases, with 14 bases between. CDR1 and CDR2 from the germline V gene are DFQATT and SNEGSKA (reference sequence). This CDR3 contains 12 residues. CDR3 bases: TGCAGTGCTAGTAGGGACAACAAGCGCTACACCTTC. This codes for CSASRDNKRYTF.

This chain links TRBV5-1 with TRBJ2-3; tentative D call: TRBD1 (5 bases). V lost 4 bases, J lost 3 bases, and 12 bases lay in between. Germline values: CDR1 SGHRS, CDR2 YFSETQ. The CDR3 has 14 amino acids. The DNA of the CDR3 is TGCGCCAGCAGCGCCCAGGGTGGAACAGATACGCAGTATTTT. Translating it yields CASSAQGGTDTQYF.

This clonotype appeared a few times. J is TRBJ2-7 and V is TRBV5-6; D might be TRBD2 (6 bases). The CDR3 sequence is 14 residues long. Germline-derived CDR1 and CDR2 are SGHDT and YYEEEE. V dropped 9 bases and J dropped 4 bases, with 20 bases sitting between them. The CDR3 is CATWRAGPLYEQYF. CDR3 sequence (DNA): TGTGCCACCTGGAGGGCAGGACCCCTTTACGAGCAGTACTTC. Filled out from reference TRBV5-6 and TRBJ2-7, the complete variable domain reads DAGVTQSPTHLIKTRGQQVTLRCSPKSGHDTVSWYQQALGQGPQFIFQYYEEEERQRGNFPDRFSGHQFPNYSSELNVNALLLGDSALYLCATWRAGPLYEQYFGPGTRLTVT.

This clonotype has a handful of counts. This rearrangement joins TRBV12-3 or TRBV12-4 to TRBJ2-1, with no clear D. The CDR3 covers 14 residues. V was shortened by 5 bases and J by 7 bases, with 15 bases between the two germline ends. In DNA, the CDR3 is TGTGCCAGCAGTCGCGTTCTCCAAGGGAATGAGCAGTTCTTC. Encoded protein: CASSRVLQGNEQFF.

This sequence joins TRBV6-1 and TRBJ1-2; 12 nucleotides line up with TRBD1. The CDR3 loop spans 15 amino acids. Trimming cost V 7 bases and J 7 bases; bases outside gene matches: 10. CDR1 and CDR2 from the germline V gene are MNHNS and SASEGT. This chain's CDR3 is CASKSIRDRGLGYTF. CDR3 sequence (DNA): TGTGCCAGCAAGTCGATACGGGACAGGGGGCTTGGCTACACCTTC.

There are many counts of this clonotype. The V gene is TRBV20-1, the J gene TRBJ2-3; no clear D. Trimming took off 1 base at V and 3 bases at J, with 8 bases between the two ends. CDR1 and CDR2 from the germline V gene are DFQATT and SNEGSKA (reference sequence). The CDR3 totals 13 residues. CDR3 nucleotide sequence: TGCAGTGCTAGAGTGGGTGGTACAGATACGCAGTATTTT. It translates to CSARVGGTDTQYF.

This chain joins TRBV29-1 and TRBJ1-2; no reliable D call. Germline V gene sequence: CDR1 SQVTM, CDR2 ANQGSEA. The CDR3 is 11 amino acids. V lost 0 bases and J 5 bases, leaving 4 bases between the germline ends. The CDR3 sequence is CSVEEQYGYTF. The DNA for the CDR3 is TGCAGCGTTGAAGAACAATATGGCTACACCTTC.

This clonotype was observed many times. The genes are TRBV20-1 and TRBJ2-2; 8 nucleotides line up with TRBD1. Trimming at V came to 3 bases and at J to 5 bases, leaving 2 bases not matched to a gene. There are 13 residues in the CDR3. Germline V gene lookup returns CDR1 DFQATT and CDR2 SNEGSKA (reference sequence). CDR3 DNA: TGCAGTGCTAGGGACAGGGTAACCGGGGAGCTGTTTTTT. Its translation is CSARDRVTGELFF.

In its sample, this clonotype was seen a few times. The chain combines TRBV7-9 with TRBJ1-2, with 7 bases aligning to TRBD1. Per the germline V gene, CDR1 is SEHNR and CDR2 is FQNEAQ (reference sequence). The V gene end was trimmed by 6 bases and the J gene end by 4 bases; junction bases not matched to a gene: 11. The CDR3 extends over 15 amino acids. DNA of the CDR3: TGTGCCAGCAGACCGCGCACAGGGGACAGCTATGGCTACACCTTC. Translation gives CASRPRTGDSYGYTF.

This chain uses TRBV10-3 with TRBJ2-3, with D maybe TRBD1 (6 bases). Trimming removed 10 bases at V and 4 bases at J, with 18 bases between. The CDR3 extends over 14 amino acids. Germline CDR1 ENHRY, CDR2 SYGVKD. CDR3: CATEGHPPPDTQYF. The CDR3 DNA reads as TGTGCCACCGAGGGACATCCACCCCCAGATACGCAGTATTTT.

The chain carries TRBV4-3 and TRBJ2-7; 9 nucleotides line up with TRBD1. Germline V gene lookup returns CDR1 LGHNA and CDR2 YSLEER. This CDR3 region has 14 residues. The V gene end was trimmed by 5 bases and the J gene end by 3 bases; junction bases not matched to a gene: 5. CDR3 residues: CASSADRGIYEQYF. The CDR3 region has the DNA TGCGCCAGCAGCGCGGACAGGGGAATCTACGAGCAGTACTTC.

This rearrangement joins TRBV20-1 to TRBJ2-2; the D gene is possibly TRBD1 (7 bases). V shed 3 bases and J shed 7 bases, with 18 bases lying between them. This CDR3 region has 15 residues. Germline V gene lookup returns CDR1 DFQATT and CDR2 SNEGSKA (reference sequence). The CDR3, as DNA: TGCAGTGCTAGGGCACAGGGGAGGATGGACGGGGAGCTGTTTTTT. Residues: CSARAQGRMDGELFF.

This clonotype came up a few times. This chain joins TRBV5-1 and TRBJ2-2; D may be TRBD1 (6 bases). V lost 5 bases to trimming and J lost 1 base, with 12 bases between them. This CDR3 has 15 residues. Germline V CDR1 and CDR2: SGHRS, YFSETQ. The CDR3 is CASRIQTGNTGELFF. DNA of the CDR3: TGCGCCAGCAGAATTCAGACAGGGAACACCGGGGAGCTGTTTTTT.

The chain couples TRBV5-1 to TRBJ1-6, with 9 bases lining up with TRBD1. This CDR3 is 14 amino acids long. V trimming: 0 bases; J trimming: 8 bases; junction bases outside the gene matches: 0. Germline values: CDR1 SGHRS, CDR2 YFSETQ. CDR3 coding DNA: TGCGCCAGCAGCTTGGGGGACAGGGATTCACCCCTCCACTTT. It codes for CASSLGDRDSPLHF.

The sample holds many counts of this clonotype. V is TRBV9 and J is TRBJ2-2; TRBD1 might be the D (5 bases). Deletions cut 0 bases from V and 8 bases from J, with 20 bases between. Germline V gene data show CDR1 as SGDLS and CDR2 as YYNGEE. This CDR3 is 17 amino acids long. CDR3: CASSVESGHLGTGELFF. CDR3 nucleotides: TGTGCCAGCAGCGTAGAATCAGGACATCTCGGTACTGGGGAGCTGTTTTTT.

The rearrangement links TRBV9 to TRBJ1-6; maybe TRBD1 (6 bases). V lost 3 bases and J lost 4, with 11 bases in between. CDR3 length: 15 amino acids. Germline-derived CDR1 and CDR2 are SGDLS and YYNGEE. Here the CDR3 DNA reads TGTGCCAGCAGCGGCGGGGGGCGGTATAATTCACCCCTCCACTTT. Its protein product is CASSGGGRYNSPLHF.

The sample holds a few counts of this clonotype. The chain recombines TRBV28 with TRBJ2-1, with a weak D call TRBD1 (5 bases). Germline V gene sequence: CDR1 MDHEN, CDR2 SYDVKM. The CDR3 spans 13 residues. The CDR3 bases are TGTGCTCTCCAGACAGCGTCCCGCAATGAGCAGTTCTTC. This codes for CALQTASRNEQFF. The full variable domain, with the rest looked up from reference TRBV28 and TRBJ2-1, is DVKVTQSSRYLVKRTGEKVFLECVQDMDHENMFWYRQDPGLGLRLIYFSYDVKMKEKGDIPEGYSVSREKKERFSLILESASTNQTSMYLCALQTASRNEQFFGPGTRLTVL.

This clonotype was seen more than once but under ten times. The chain combines TRBV12-3 or TRBV12-4 with TRBJ2-7, with TRBD1 identical over 7 bases. V gave up 5 bases and J gave up 2 bases; unmatched junction bases: 6. The CDR3 extends over 14 amino acids. CDR3 bases: TGTGCCAGCAGTCTTTTCCAGGGGGCCTACGAGCAGTACTTC. Translation: CASSLFQGAYEQYF.